This TCR beta chain emerged from a study of blood T cell repertoires in COVID-19. In the source study's methods: Nucleated cell number was recorded as an estimate derived from reference gene primer amplification. Using immunoSEQ multiplex PCR, the repertoire was profiled, and TCRdb retains in-frame clones only, with some absent. V and J calls plus clone size are reproduced from that table; the DNA served to infer D and trimming. The profile shows over 60,000 clones, 82% of them singletons. J gave up 4 bases and V 5 bases, and 10 bases lay outside the gene matches. CDR3 length: 17 residues. Per germline, CDR1 SGHTA and CDR2 FQGTGA.

The genes are TRBV7-3 and TRBJ2-1; 11 bases are a match to TRBD2. The TCR originated in a woman older than 75 with acute or convalescent COVID-19. The sequencing sample was made of peripheral blood. CDR3 residues: CASSPNNLAGGYNEQFF. CDR3 DNA: TGTGCCAGCAGCCCAAATAACCTAGCGGGAGGTTACAATGAGCAGTTCTTC.